This entry describes one TCR beta chain. The RNA input was roughly 0.45 to 1 ug, and it was reverse transcribed with random hexamers. TCRdb independently ran MiXCR on the immunoSEQ multiplex PCR reads; one entry per CDR3 protein. The sample consists of roughly 100,000 distinct CDR3 sequences, about 95% of them appearing once. Germline assignment: CDR1 SGHRS and CDR2 YFSETQ. The CDR3 is 13 residues long. Trimming removed 0 bases from V and 7 bases from J, with 10 bases in between. The record originates from a study of CD8 T cells in Susac syndrome. This clonotype originated in a human donor with Susac syndrome. The chain links TRBV5-1 to TRBJ1-1, with D maybe TRBD1 (5 bases). The sequenced material came from CD4+ T cells from PBMCs. CDR3: CASSLAGTFEAFF. The CDR3 coding sequence is TGCGCCAGCAGCTTGGCTGGGACCTTTGAAGCTTTCTTT. The full variable domain, in which reference TRBV5-1 and TRBJ1-1 provide the parts outside the CDR3, is KAGVTQTPRYLIKTRGQQVTLSCSPISGHRSVSWYQQTPGQGLQFLFEYFSETQRNKGNFPGRFSGRQFSNSRSEMNVSTLELGDSALYLCASSLAGTFEAFFGQGTRLTVV.